Listed below are T cell receptor beta chains from one sample, sequenced in a study of T cell repertoires in cytomegalovirus infection. TCRdb analysed the reads with MiXCR anew, one entry per CDR3 protein. The sample comprises about 400,000 distinct CDR3 sequences, around 18% of which are singletons, and approximately 8% rests with the top ten. The sample was PBMCs. Source of these receptors: a human donor in good health (CMV status not recorded). Some clones in this sample may be carry-over from other donors' samples. CDR3s include the opening cysteine and the closing phenylalanine or tryptophan. The D gene is left open where the match is weak. The size of a clone is reported for some rows only, either as once, few or many, or as a class for expanded clones.

v_gene	d_gene	j_gene	abundance	CDR3aa	CDR3nt
TRBV30	.	TRBJ2-1	few	CAWTLGNEQFF	TGTGCCTGGACGTTGGGGAATGAGCAGTTCTTC
TRBV19	.	TRBJ1-2	many	CASSLSPMRGYTF	TGTGCCAGTAGCCTATCTCCAATGCGGGGCTACACCTTC
TRBV27	.	TRBJ2-3	few	CASSPRGRGGGTDTQYF	TGTGCCAGCAGCCCCCGTGGTCGCGGGGGCGGCACAGATACGCAGTATTTT
TRBV18	.	TRBJ2-5	.	CASSPNPGETQYF	TGTGCCAGCTCACCTAACCCCGGAGAGACCCAGTACTTC
TRBV7-9	TRBD1	TRBJ2-7	many	CASSGTGGLFYEQYF	TGTGCCAGCAGCGGTACAGGGGGCCTATTCTACGAGCAGTACTTC
TRBV7-2	.	TRBJ2-1	many	CASSLEAGGHEQFF	TGTGCCAGCAGCTTAGAGGCAGGAGGACATGAGCAGTTCTTC
TRBV12-3/TRBV12-4	.	TRBJ2-2	few	CASSLIWGGRDTGELFF	TGTGCCAGCAGTCTCATCTGGGGGGGCCGGGACACCGGGGAGCTGTTTTTT
TRBV12-3/TRBV12-4	TRBD2	TRBJ2-5	many	CASSLVGRGTQYF	TGTGCCAGCAGTTTGGTAGGGAGGGGGACCCAGTACTTC
TRBV7-2	.	TRBJ2-1	many	CASSLRPGSYNEQFF	TGTGCCAGCAGCTTAAGGCCTGGTTCCTACAATGAGCAGTTCTTC
TRBV7-2	.	TRBJ1-3	many	CASSQQGRSGNTIYF	TGTGCCAGCAGCCAACAGGGTCGCTCTGGAAACACCATATATTTT
TRBV18	TRBD2	TRBJ2-7	few	CASSPINSGGGYEQYF	TGTGCCAGCTCACCGATCAACAGCGGGGGGGGTTACGAGCAGTACTTC
TRBV19	.	TRBJ2-5	.	CASSRRSLETQYF	TGTGCCAGTAGCCGGAGAAGCTTGGAGACCCAGTACTTC
TRBV11-2	.	TRBJ2-7	.	CASSPRFARPHEQYF	TGTGCCAGCAGCCCCCGGTTCGCTAGGCCCCACGAGCAGTACTTC
TRBV11-2	.	TRBJ1-2	few	CASSPDGVYGYTF	TGTGCCAGCAGCCCAGACGGCGTCTATGGCTACACCTTC
TRBV19	.	TRBJ1-2	.	CASRQAGATYYGYTF	TGTGCCAGTCGTCAGGCGGGGGCCACATACTATGGCTACACCTTC
TRBV29-1	TRBD2	TRBJ2-3	.	CSGRGGSSTDTQYF	TGCAGCGGGCGCGGGGGGTCTAGCACAGATACACAGTATTTT
TRBV2	.	TRBJ1-5	few	CASSGRGRNQPQHF	TGTGCCAGCAGTGGCAGGGGCCGCAATCAGCCCCAGCATTTT
TRBV12-3/TRBV12-4	TRBD2	TRBJ2-5	few	CASRIGTSGEETQYF	TGTGCCAGCCGTATCGGGACTAGCGGGGAGGAGACCCAGTACTTC
TRBV11-2	.	TRBJ2-1	few	CASSLVSGRTYNEQFF	TGTGCCAGCAGCTTAGTCTCCGGACGGACCTACAATGAGCAGTTCTTC
TRBV15	TRBD1	TRBJ1-5	.	CATSRDPPGQGDNQPQHF	TGTGCCACCAGCAGAGATCCCCCGGGACAGGGGGACAATCAGCCCCAGCATTTT
TRBV4-3	TRBD1	TRBJ1-2	few	CASSQDNRGAVVYGYTF	TGCGCCAGCAGCCAAGATAACAGGGGTGCGGTAGTCTATGGCTACACCTTC
TRBV20-1	TRBD1	TRBJ2-7	few	CSADRGHHEQYF	TGCAGTGCGGACAGGGGCCATCACGAGCAGTACTTC
TRBV2	.	TRBJ2-3	.	CALTNRTAGDTQYF	TGTGCCTTAACCAACAGGACCGCCGGGGATACGCAGTATTTT
TRBV19	TRBD1	TRBJ1-4	.	CASRGGQGNEKLFF	TGTGCCAGTAGAGGAGGACAGGGGAATGAAAAACTGTTTTTT
TRBV7-8	.	TRBJ2-7	few	CASSSLRGRLGYEQYF	TGTGCCAGCAGCTCTCTTCGAGGGAGGTTGGGCTACGAGCAGTACTTC
TRBV2	TRBD2	TRBJ2-1	.	CASTRRAGAYNEQFF	TGTGCCAGCACTCGGAGGGCGGGAGCCTACAATGAGCAGTTCTTC
TRBV4-3	TRBD1	TRBJ1-1	few	CASSHMDRDNTEAFF	TGCGCCAGCAGCCACATGGACAGGGACAACACTGAAGCTTTCTTT
TRBV7-2	.	TRBJ1-1	many	CASSLVESTEAFF	TGTGCCAGCAGCTTAGTAGAAAGCACTGAAGCTTTCTTT
TRBV7-2	.	TRBJ2-1	many	CASSFNSQESGGEQFF	TGTGCCAGCAGCTTCAATAGTCAGGAGAGTGGCGGTGAGCAGTTCTTC
TRBV19	.	TRBJ2-3	.	CASSTGPVDTQYF	TGTGCCAGTAGTACAGGCCCGGTGGATACGCAGTATTTT
TRBV20-1	.	TRBJ2-5	.	CSAPWTTLAQETQYF	TGCAGTGCTCCATGGACTACATTGGCCCAAGAGACCCAGTACTTC
TRBV12-5	.	TRBJ2-2	.	CASGLGTSGELFF	TGTGCTAGTGGCCTCGGGACCTCCGGGGAGCTGTTTTTT
TRBV6-5	.	TRBJ2-2	.	CASKQDNTGELFF	TGTGCCAGCAAACAGGACAACACCGGGGAGCTGTTTTTT
TRBV29-1	.	TRBJ2-1	.	CSVVGYNEQFF	TGCAGCGTTGTAGGCTACAATGAGCAGTTCTTC
TRBV5-4	TRBD1	TRBJ2-5	.	CASSPPRGRGSQETQYF	TGTGCCAGCAGCCCACCACGTGGCAGGGGGAGTCAAGAGACCCAGTACTTC
TRBV6-8	.	TRBJ2-3	.	CASSQGIGVTDTQYF	TGTGCCAGCAGTCAGGGGATAGGGGTCACAGATACGCAGTATTTT
TRBV11-2	.	TRBJ2-1	many	CASSPGATQNNEQFF	TGTGCCAGCAGCCCAGGGGCGACCCAAAACAATGAGCAGTTCTTC